This TCR beta chain originates from a study of blood T cell repertoires in COVID-19. For the study at large: Researchers got acute and convalescent COVID-19 samples from the United States, Italy and Spain. From T cells, B-cell-depleted T cells, or PBMCs came the material, which was cDNA or gDNA.

Source study methods: Amplification from reference gene primers served as the basis for estimated nucleated cell counts. The protocol was immunoSEQ multiplex PCR, while the TCRdb copy is restricted to in-frame clones and leaves out a portion. Clonal size and the V and J genes are those of that table, whereas D and trimming came from the DNA. Seen here are 200,000 to 300,000 clones, 85% observed once, and the top ten hold 5% to 8%. The CDR3 length is 13 residues. V shed 5 bases, J shed 5 bases, and the junction held 6 bases outside the gene matches. Sequenced sample: peripheral blood. The sequence derives from a woman aged 55-70 years with active or convalescent COVID-19. V usage is TRBV12-3 or TRBV12-4 and J usage is TRBJ2-7; 7 bases are shared with TRBD2. The CDR3 reads CASSTTSDHEQYF. In DNA, the CDR3 is TGTGCCAGCAGTACCACTAGCGATCACGAGCAGTACTTC.